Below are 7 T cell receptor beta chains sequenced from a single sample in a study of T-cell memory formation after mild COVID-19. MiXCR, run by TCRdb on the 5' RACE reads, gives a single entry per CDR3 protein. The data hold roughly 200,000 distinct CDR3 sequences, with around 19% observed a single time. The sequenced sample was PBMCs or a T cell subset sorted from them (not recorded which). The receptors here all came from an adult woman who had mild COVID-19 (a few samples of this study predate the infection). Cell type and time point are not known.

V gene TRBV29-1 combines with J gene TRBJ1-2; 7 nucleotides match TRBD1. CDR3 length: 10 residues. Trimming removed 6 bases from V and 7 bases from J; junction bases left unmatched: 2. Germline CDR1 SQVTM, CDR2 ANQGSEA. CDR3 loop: CSVDRAGYTF. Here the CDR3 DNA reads TGCAGCGTCGACAGGGCTGGCTACACCTTC.

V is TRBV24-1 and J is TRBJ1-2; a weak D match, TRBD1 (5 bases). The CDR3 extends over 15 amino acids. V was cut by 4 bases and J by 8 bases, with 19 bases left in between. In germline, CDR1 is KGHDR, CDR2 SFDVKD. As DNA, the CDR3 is TGTGCCACCAGTGACCCGGGACGTGATTTTGGCGGCTACACCTTC. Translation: CATSDPGRDFGGYTF.

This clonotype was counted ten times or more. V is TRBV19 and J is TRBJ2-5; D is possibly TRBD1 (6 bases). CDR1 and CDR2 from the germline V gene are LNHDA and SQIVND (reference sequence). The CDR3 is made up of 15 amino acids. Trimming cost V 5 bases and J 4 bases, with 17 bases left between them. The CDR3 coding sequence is TGTGCCAGTAGTGAAACCGGGACATCGGGAGAGACCCAGTACTTC. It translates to CASSETGTSGETQYF.

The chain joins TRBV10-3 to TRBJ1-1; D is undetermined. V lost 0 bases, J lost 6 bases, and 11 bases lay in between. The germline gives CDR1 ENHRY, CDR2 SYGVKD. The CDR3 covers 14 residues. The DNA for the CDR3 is TGTGCCATCAGTGAGTCGGAGGCAGGACCTGAAGCTTTCTTT. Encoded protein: CAISESEAGPEAFF.

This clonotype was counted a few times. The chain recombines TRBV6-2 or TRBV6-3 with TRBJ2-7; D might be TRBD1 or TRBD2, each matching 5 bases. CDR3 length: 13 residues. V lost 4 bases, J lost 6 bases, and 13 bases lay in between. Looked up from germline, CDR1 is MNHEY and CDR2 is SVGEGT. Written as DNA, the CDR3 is TGTGCCAGCAGTTCGACCGGGACCACCGAGCAGTACTTC. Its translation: CASSSTGTTEQYF.

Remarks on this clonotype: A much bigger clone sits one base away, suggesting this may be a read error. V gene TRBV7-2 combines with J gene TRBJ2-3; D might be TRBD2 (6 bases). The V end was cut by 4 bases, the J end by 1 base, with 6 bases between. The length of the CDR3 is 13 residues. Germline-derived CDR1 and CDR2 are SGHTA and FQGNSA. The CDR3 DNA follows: TGTGCCAGCAGCTGGGGGGGCACAGATACGCAGTATTTT. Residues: CASSWGGTDTQYF.

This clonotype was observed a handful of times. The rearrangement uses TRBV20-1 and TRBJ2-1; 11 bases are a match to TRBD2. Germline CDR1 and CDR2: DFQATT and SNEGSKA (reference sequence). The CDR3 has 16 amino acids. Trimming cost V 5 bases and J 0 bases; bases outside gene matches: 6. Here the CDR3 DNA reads TGCAGTGCTCCAACTAGCGGGGGTGCCTCCTACAATGAGCAGTTCTTC. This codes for CSAPTSGGASYNEQFF.